This T cell receptor (beta chain) appears in the sequencing data of a study of cytomegalovirus exposure and HLA in healthy donors. Study-level findings and limits: The study recorded 150 to 200 TCR beta chains that were cytomegalovirus-associated. Follow-up analysis seemed to connect common viral pathogens with several of the most significant clusters identified. Most CMV-associated TCR beta chains appeared HLA-restricted in a later analysis.

60 Vbeta and 13 Jbeta primers were used in PCR. Source study methods: As a later analysis found, there were roughly 80 million unique TCR beta chains, of which roughly 11 million were shared. Produced via immunoSEQ multiplex PCR; TCRdb's table is partial and in-frame only. The V and J calls and clone size are taken from that table; D and trimming were inferred from the DNA. The sample contains some 170,000 clones, 75% to 85% of which appear only once. The germline V gene has CDR1 SGHRS and CDR2 YFSETQ. CDR3 length equals 13 residues. Between the trimmed V and J ends, which lost 4 bases and 0 bases, there was a span of 5 bases. For this clone: Its antigen is not known.

The genes are TRBV5-1 and TRBJ1-5; D is unclear. The receptor was isolated from a man over 45 in good health and CMV-seropositive. Sequencing was done on a sample of PBMCs. The CDR3 here is CASSTDSNQPQHF. The DNA for the CDR3 is TGCGCCAGCAGCACAGATAGCAATCAGCCCCAGCATTTT. The whole variable domain, filled in from reference TRBV5-1 and TRBJ1-5, reads KAGVTQTPRYLIKTRGQQVTLSCSPISGHRSVSWYQQTPGQGLQFLFEYFSETQRNKGNFPGRFSGRQFSNSRSEMNVSTLELGDSALYLCASSTDSNQPQHFGDGTRLSIL.